Listed below are T cell receptor beta chains from one sample, sequenced in a study of somatic mutations in cytotoxic T cells in rheumatoid arthritis. Assay: immunoSEQ multiplex PCR; the TCRdb copy retains only in-frame clones and omits some. The sample lists 7,000 to 9,500 clones, around 79% seen once, with 36% in the top ten. Material: CD8+ T cells sorted from blood. The receptors here all came from an adult with rheumatoid arthritis. Both conserved end residues are part of each CDR3. Each record gives: J gene, V gene, D gene, clone size, CDR3 DNA, CDR3 protein. The D gene is left open where the match is weak. Expanded clones are given a class, and other clones once, few, many or no size at all.

J gene: TRBJ1-1
V gene: TRBV2
D gene: .
clone size: .
CDR3 DNA: TGTGCCAGCAGTCATTTACCCCAGGCTGAAGCTTTCTTT
CDR3 protein: CASSHLPQAEAFF

J gene: TRBJ2-7
V gene: TRBV7-3
D gene: .
clone size: .
CDR3 DNA: TGTGCCAGCAGCTTATTGGCTGGGTTGGGCTACGAGCAGTACTTC
CDR3 protein: CASSLLAGLGYEQYF

J gene: TRBJ2-1
V gene: TRBV5-1
D gene: .
clone size: .
CDR3 DNA: TGCGCCAGCAGCTTGGCCGGACCAGGCGGTGAGCAGTTCTTC
CDR3 protein: CASSLAGPGGEQFF

J gene: TRBJ1-1
V gene: TRBV4-1
D gene: .
clone size: .
CDR3 DNA: TGCGCCAGCAGCCAAGATTCAGAGCTTGAAGCTTTCTTT
CDR3 protein: CASSQDSELEAFF

J gene: TRBJ2-6
V gene: TRBV29-1
D gene: .
clone size: few
CDR3 DNA: TGCAGCGTTGGTGGGGCACTAGCACAAAGTCGGGCCAACGTCCTGACTTTC
CDR3 protein: CSVGGALAQSRANVLTF

J gene: TRBJ2-4
V gene: TRBV11-1
D gene: .
clone size: .
CDR3 DNA: TGTGCCAGCAGCCCCCCCGGCGAGAATATTCAGTACTTC
CDR3 protein: CASSPPGENIQYF

J gene: TRBJ2-6
V gene: TRBV4-1
D gene: .
clone size: .
CDR3 DNA: TGCGCCAGCAGCCAGGGGTGGGGGGCCAACGTCCTGACTTTC
CDR3 protein: CASSQGWGANVLTF

J gene: TRBJ2-1
V gene: TRBV28
D gene: TRBD2
clone size: .
CDR3 DNA: TGTGCCAGCAGGGGCGGGGGGGCCAACAATGAGCAGTTCTTC
CDR3 protein: CASRGGGANNEQFF

J gene: TRBJ2-5
V gene: TRBV5-4
D gene: TRBD2
clone size: .
CDR3 DNA: TGTGCCAGCAGCGGGGCCCCGGGACTAGAGGTTAGGGAGACCCAGTACTTC
CDR3 protein: CASSGAPGLEVRETQYF

J gene: TRBJ2-1
V gene: TRBV4-3
D gene: .
clone size: .
CDR3 DNA: TGCGCCAGCAGCCAAGACCCCATCGCGGGGTCTGAGCAGTTCTTC
CDR3 protein: CASSQDPIAGSEQFF

J gene: TRBJ2-7
V gene: TRBV11-2
D gene: .
clone size: once
CDR3 DNA: TGTGCCAGCAGCCGGTACGGGACTGCACCCTACGAGCAGTACTTC
CDR3 protein: CASSRYGTAPYEQYF

J gene: TRBJ1-1
V gene: TRBV7-7
D gene: .
clone size: .
CDR3 DNA: TGTGCTAGCAGCTTAGTTATGAACACTGAAGCTTTCTTT
CDR3 protein: CASSLVMNTEAFF

J gene: TRBJ2-7
V gene: TRBV7-9
D gene: .
clone size: few
CDR3 DNA: TGTGCCAGCAGCTTTAGCGGCGAGCAGTACTTC
CDR3 protein: CASSFSGEQYF

J gene: TRBJ2-7
V gene: TRBV7-9
D gene: .
clone size: .
CDR3 DNA: TGTGCCAGCAGCTTAGGGGGTCCCCAGGAGCAGTACTTC
CDR3 protein: CASSLGGPQEQYF

J gene: TRBJ2-7
V gene: TRBV27
D gene: .
clone size: .
CDR3 DNA: TGTGCCAGCAGTCTGGACAGTTCCTACGAGCAGTACTTC
CDR3 protein: CASSLDSSYEQYF

J gene: TRBJ2-7
V gene: TRBV28
D gene: TRBD1
clone size: .
CDR3 DNA: TGTGCCAGCAGTTCCGAATATGCACTACCCTGGACAGGGGTTTTCATCGAGCAGTACTTC
CDR3 protein: CASSSEYALPWTGVFIEQYF

J gene: TRBJ2-7
V gene: TRBV10-2
D gene: .
clone size: .
CDR3 DNA: TGCGCCAGCAGCCTCGACCCGGAGGTGGGCGAGCAGTACTTC
CDR3 protein: CASSLDPEVGEQYF

J gene: TRBJ2-7
V gene: TRBV5-4
D gene: TRBD2
clone size: .
CDR3 DNA: TGTGCCAGCAGCTTGGATTGGGAGGGCTACGAGCAGTACTTC
CDR3 protein: CASSLDWEGYEQYF

J gene: TRBJ2-1
V gene: TRBV7-9
D gene: TRBD1
clone size: once
CDR3 DNA: TGTGCCAGCAGCTTAGGAGCGACAGGGCACCCGTTCTTC
CDR3 protein: CASSLGATGHPFF

J gene: TRBJ1-5
V gene: TRBV5-6
D gene: .
clone size: .
CDR3 DNA: TGTGCCAGCAGCTTGGCCGGGGATTTTAGCAATCAGCCCCAGCATTTT
CDR3 protein: CASSLAGDFSNQPQHF

J gene: TRBJ1-1
V gene: TRBV7-8
D gene: .
clone size: .
CDR3 DNA: TGTGCCAGCAGCGGCAGGGTCGGGAACACTGAAGCTTTCTTT
CDR3 protein: CASSGRVGNTEAFF

J gene: TRBJ2-1
V gene: TRBV30
D gene: TRBD1
clone size: .
CDR3 DNA: TGTGCCTGGAGTCCCCTTCCCGGACAGGGAGGCCTAGAGCAGTTCTTC
CDR3 protein: CAWSPLPGQGGLEQFF

J gene: TRBJ2-7
V gene: TRBV6-1
D gene: TRBD1
clone size: .
CDR3 DNA: TGTGCCAGCAGTGATCGACAGGGGGCCTCCTACGAGCAGTACTTC
CDR3 protein: CASSDRQGASYEQYF

J gene: TRBJ2-1
V gene: TRBV5-5
D gene: TRBD2
clone size: .
CDR3 DNA: TGTGCCAGCAGCCTGGCGGGACTATACAATGAGCAGTTCTTC
CDR3 protein: CASSLAGLYNEQFF

J gene: TRBJ1-4
V gene: TRBV1
D gene: .
clone size: once
CDR3 DNA: TGCACCAGCAGCCAAGTTGGACAGGGCCTTGAAAAACTGTTTTTT
CDR3 protein: CTSSQVGQGLEKLFF

J gene: TRBJ2-7
V gene: TRBV7-9
D gene: TRBD2
clone size: .
CDR3 DNA: TGTGCCAGCACCTTCGGGGGGGCGGACTCCACCTACGAGCAGTACTTC
CDR3 protein: CASTFGGADSTYEQYF

J gene: TRBJ2-2
V gene: TRBV7-9
D gene: TRBD2
clone size: .
CDR3 DNA: TGTGCCAGCAGCCAGGGACTAGCGGGGGAAAACACCGGGGAGCTGTTTTTT
CDR3 protein: CASSQGLAGENTGELFF

J gene: TRBJ2-2
V gene: TRBV27
D gene: TRBD1
clone size: .
CDR3 DNA: TGTGCCAGCAGTTTATCGGCAGGGGGTTACGTTGACGGGGAGCTGTTTTTT
CDR3 protein: CASSLSAGGYVDGELFF

J gene: TRBJ2-7
V gene: TRBV6-1
D gene: TRBD2
clone size: .
CDR3 DNA: TGTGCCAGCAGTTCTAGCGGGGGGGGTTACGAGCAGTACTTC
CDR3 protein: CASSSSGGGYEQYF

J gene: TRBJ2-2
V gene: TRBV4-3
D gene: .
clone size: .
CDR3 DNA: TGCGCCAGCAGCCAAAAGGGTGCGGAGGCCGGGGAGCTGTTTTTT
CDR3 protein: CASSQKGAEAGELFF

J gene: TRBJ2-3
V gene: TRBV7-2
D gene: TRBD2
clone size: .
CDR3 DNA: TGTGCCAGCGCAGAAGCGGGGGGGCGGAGTACGCAGTATTTT
CDR3 protein: CASAEAGGRSTQYF

J gene: TRBJ1-5
V gene: TRBV5-6
D gene: .
clone size: once
CDR3 DNA: TGTGCCAGCAGCTTGGTTGGTCAGCCCCAGCATTTT
CDR3 protein: CASSLVGQPQHF

J gene: TRBJ1-2
V gene: TRBV6-5
D gene: .
clone size: medium-sized
CDR3 DNA: TGTGCCAGCAGCCCAGACAAATATGGCTACACCTTC
CDR3 protein: CASSPDKYGYTF

J gene: TRBJ2-7
V gene: TRBV27
D gene: .
clone size: .
CDR3 DNA: TGTGCCAGCAGTGCCAAGGGGACTTCCGTACCATCCTACGAGCAGTACTTC
CDR3 protein: CASSAKGTSVPSYEQYF

J gene: TRBJ1-6
V gene: TRBV7-8
D gene: TRBD1
clone size: .
CDR3 DNA: TGTGCCAGCAGCTTAGCGCTGTCAGGGGGTAATTCACCCCTCCACTTT
CDR3 protein: CASSLALSGGNSPLHF

J gene: TRBJ2-3
V gene: TRBV5-1
D gene: .
clone size: once
CDR3 DNA: TGCGCCAGCAGCTCACCCAACCCGGATACGCAGTATTTT
CDR3 protein: CASSSPNPDTQYF

J gene: TRBJ2-5
V gene: TRBV5-4
D gene: .
clone size: .
CDR3 DNA: TGTGCCAGCAGCGAGGCCGGTTTCGGGGAGACCCAGTACTTC
CDR3 protein: CASSEAGFGETQYF

J gene: TRBJ1-1
V gene: TRBV7-9
D gene: .
clone size: .
CDR3 DNA: TGTGCCAGCGGCGGGAGGTTACGTGGGACGACGTCGGGTATAGAAGCTTTCTTT
CDR3 protein: CASGGRLRGTTSGIEAFF

J gene: TRBJ1-5
V gene: TRBV10-1
D gene: .
clone size: .
CDR3 DNA: TGCGCCAGCCCGAGGCCGGGGCCATTTCGGGGGCAGCCCCAGCATTTT
CDR3 protein: CASPRPGPFRGQPQHF

J gene: TRBJ2-7
V gene: TRBV4-1
D gene: TRBD1
clone size: .
CDR3 DNA: TGCGCCAGCAGCGAGGGGGCCCTTTCTAATTACGAGCAGTACTTC
CDR3 protein: CASSEGALSNYEQYF

J gene: TRBJ2-3
V gene: TRBV9
D gene: .
clone size: .
CDR3 DNA: TGTGCCAGCAGCGGCTCAGGACCTCAGCAGTATTTT
CDR3 protein: CASSGSGPQQYF

J gene: TRBJ1-2
V gene: TRBV14
D gene: TRBD1
clone size: .
CDR3 DNA: TGTGCCAGCAGCCACGGGACAGGGGGCGGCTATGGCTACACCTTC
CDR3 protein: CASSHGTGGGYGYTF

J gene: TRBJ2-4
V gene: TRBV15
D gene: .
clone size: .
CDR3 DNA: TGTGCCGTCGAGGGGGACACATTAGCCAAAAACATTCAGTACTTC
CDR3 protein: CAVEGDTLAKNIQYF

J gene: TRBJ1-5
V gene: TRBV28
D gene: .
clone size: .
CDR3 DNA: TGTGCCAGCAGTCTGACTCACAATCAGCCCCAGCATTTT
CDR3 protein: CASSLTHNQPQHF

J gene: TRBJ1-1
V gene: TRBV28
D gene: .
clone size: .
CDR3 DNA: TGTGCCAGCAGTTTCACGGGGGCAGAAGCTTTCTTT
CDR3 protein: CASSFTGAEAFF

J gene: TRBJ1-2
V gene: TRBV29-1
D gene: .
clone size: .
CDR3 DNA: TGCAGCGTTGACCCGGGTCGGGATGGCTACACCTTC
CDR3 protein: CSVDPGRDGYTF

J gene: TRBJ2-3
V gene: TRBV29-1
D gene: .
clone size: .
CDR3 DNA: TGCAGCGTTCGGTTACTAGAAGCAGATACGCAGTATTTT
CDR3 protein: CSVRLLEADTQYF

J gene: TRBJ2-2
V gene: TRBV4-1
D gene: .
clone size: .
CDR3 DNA: TGCGCCAGCAGCCAAGAGGGGCCGGACCAGTTGAACACCGGGGAGCTGTTTTTT
CDR3 protein: CASSQEGPDQLNTGELFF

J gene: TRBJ2-1
V gene: TRBV9
D gene: TRBD2
clone size: .
CDR3 DNA: TGTGCCAGCAGCGAACTAGCGGGGGACCCCTACAATGAGCAGTTCTTC
CDR3 protein: CASSELAGDPYNEQFF

J gene: TRBJ2-5
V gene: TRBV4-1
D gene: .
clone size: .
CDR3 DNA: TGCGCCAGCAGCCCTACGGGACCTTCGGGGGAGCAGTACTTC
CDR3 protein: CASSPTGPSGEQYF

J gene: TRBJ2-2
V gene: TRBV5-6
D gene: .
clone size: .
CDR3 DNA: TGTGCCAGCAACCTCGGGCAGGGGGAGCTGTTTTTT
CDR3 protein: CASNLGQGELFF

J gene: TRBJ1-1
V gene: TRBV19
D gene: .
clone size: .
CDR3 DNA: TGTGCCAGTAGTATCGGGACGGTGAACACTGAAGCTTTCTTT
CDR3 protein: CASSIGTVNTEAFF

J gene: TRBJ2-7
V gene: TRBV5-6
D gene: TRBD1
clone size: few
CDR3 DNA: TGTGCCAGCAGCTTGGGGACAGGGCGGGAGCAGTACTTC
CDR3 protein: CASSLGTGREQYF